This record looks at one TCR beta chain sequence and its context. This sample was included in a study of identical twins. Template switching supplied a universal primer site; unique molecular identifiers were carried on the cDNA. TCRdb independently ran MiXCR on the 5' RACE reads; one entry per CDR3 protein. The sample carries 230,000 or so distinct CDR3 sequences, about 8% recorded once. CDR1 and CDR2 from the germline V gene are MNHEY and SMNVEV (reference sequence). The V end lost 8 bases, the J end lost 2 bases, and 16 bases lay between the germline ends. This CDR3 contains 14 residues. The same data also went into a second study, on yellow fever vaccine responses in identical twins. From that second work: Vaccine T cell responses of twins reportedly seemed partly convergent and partly personalized.

The sequence derives from a woman in her late teens or twenties in good health. The source material was CD8+ T cells sorted from blood. The chain employs TRBV27 and TRBJ2-7; possibly TRBD2 for D (6 bases). The CDR3 sequence: CASGTPPITYEQYF. The CDR3 coding sequence is TGTGCCAGCGGGACTCCGCCGATTACCTACGAGCAGTACTTC.